The 27 T cell receptor beta chains in this list originate from one sample, sequenced in a study of cytomegalovirus exposure and HLA in healthy donors. Primers for the PCR totalled 60 Vbeta and 13 Jbeta. Profiling relied on immunoSEQ multiplex PCR, and the TCRdb table lists in-frame clones only, not all of them. The sample includes 180,000 or so clones, roughly 73% of them seen just once. The sample was PBMCs. Every receptor here comes from a female donor in good health and CMV-seronegative.

This clone was observed once. The germline gene is not matched at one end of the junction; a read error may be the cause. The V call is TRBV7-9, the J call TRBJ1-4; no clear D. CDR1 SEHNR and CDR2 FQNEAQ come from the germline V gene (reference sequence). This CDR3 region has 12 residues. CDR3 nucleotide sequence: TGTTCCAGCAGCTTAGCAAACTCAAAACTGTTTTTT. Its translation: CSSSLANSKLFF. The entire variable domain, with the rest obtained from reference TRBV7-9 and TRBJ1-4, is as follows: DTGVSQNPRHKITKRGQNVTFRCDPISEHNRLYWYRQTLGQGPEFLTYFQNEAQLEKSRLLSDRFSAERPKGSFSTLEIQRTEQGDSAMYLCSSSLANSKLFFGSGTQLSVL.

The CDR3 protein is CASSPGGAATEAFF. Written as DNA, the CDR3 is TGTGCCAGCAGCCCAGGGGGCGCGGCCACTGAAGCTTTCTTT. The J gene is TRBJ1-1, the V gene TRBV7-3; 8 bases are shared with TRBD1. V was clipped by 5 bases and J by 4 bases; unmatched bases: 6. The CDR3 runs 14 residues. CDR1 is SGHTA, CDR2 FQGTGA, per germline.

This clone showed up just a few times. The V gene is TRBV7-8, the J gene TRBJ1-3; tentatively, D is TRBD1 (6 bases). The V end lost 5 bases, the J end lost 0 bases, and 17 bases lay between the germline ends. CDR3 length: 17 residues. The germline gives CDR1 SGHVS, CDR2 FQNEAQ. CDR3 bases: TGTGCCAGCAGCCCCCACCGGGGGGCGAGCTCTGGAAACACCATATATTTT. Translated: CASSPHRGASSGNTIYF. Based on the CDR3 plus reference TRBV7-8 and TRBJ1-3, the full variable domain is GAGVSQSPRYKVAKRGQDVALRCDPISGHVSLFWYQQALGQGPEFLTYFQNEAQLDKSGLPSDRFFAERPEGSVSTLKIQRTQQEDSAVYLCASSPHRGASSGNTIYFGEGSWLTVV.

This chain uses TRBV25-1 with TRBJ1-2; tentatively, D is TRBD1 (5 bases). The CDR3 runs to 15 residues. Germline values: CDR1 MGHDK, CDR2 SYGVNS. Trimming pared 1 base from V and 0 bases from J, leaving 9 bases between. Written as DNA, the CDR3 is TGTGCCAGCAGTGAATCGGGGGAGGCTAACTATGGCTACACCTTC. Encoded protein: CASSESGEANYGYTF.

The V gene is TRBV6-5, the J gene TRBJ2-7; TRBD2 matches 13 bases. In germline, CDR1 is MNHEY, CDR2 SVGAGI. CDR3 length: 14 amino acids. V lost 6 bases, J lost 3 bases, and 2 bases stayed unmatched. The CDR3 DNA sequence: TGTGCCAGCAGGCGGACTAGCGGGAGCTACGAGCAGTACTTC. Amino acids: CASRRTSGSYEQYF.

The rearrangement uses TRBV30 and TRBJ2-1, with 7 bases that match TRBD2. CDR3 length equals 15 residues. Trimming cost V 2 bases and J 5 bases; bases outside gene matches: 9. CDR1 is GTSNPN and CDR2 is SVGIG in the germline V gene (reference sequence). The CDR3 sequence: CAWSPAGLVHNEQFF. CDR3 DNA: TGTGCCTGGAGTCCAGCGGGACTGGTCCACAATGAGCAGTTCTTC.

The chain combines TRBV10-3 with TRBJ2-1, with a possible D match to TRBD1 (5 bases). Trimming shortened V by 11 bases and J by 0 bases, and 20 bases separated the two germline ends. The germline CDR1 and CDR2 sequences are ENHRY and SYGVKD. The length of the CDR3 is 16 residues. CDR3 loop: CASQADTGISYNEQFF. CDR3 bases: TGTGCCTCCCAGGCGGACACAGGAATCTCCTACAATGAGCAGTTCTTC.

The V and J genes are TRBV6-4 and TRBJ1-6, with TRBD1 matching over 8 bases. V lost 2 bases to trimming and J lost 5 bases; unmatched junction nucleotides: 5. Germline assignment: CDR1 MRHNA and CDR2 SNTAGT. This CDR3 is built from 16 residues. CDR3 bases: TGTGCCAGCAGTGACCCTTTGACAGGGGATAATTCACCCCTCCACTTT. Its translation is CASSDPLTGDNSPLHF.

This chain joins TRBV14 and TRBJ1-3; D is perhaps TRBD1 (5 bases). Germline assignment: CDR1 SGHDN and CDR2 FVKESK. CDR3 length: 14 residues. Between the trimmed V and J ends, which lost 4 bases and 0 bases, there was a span of 7 bases. The CDR3, as DNA: TGTGCCAGCAGCCTCAGGGTCTCTGGAAACACCATATATTTT. Translated, it gives CASSLRVSGNTIYF. The variable domain in full, with the rest retrieved from reference TRBV14 and TRBJ1-3, is EAGVTQFPSHSVIEKGQTVTLRCDPISGHDNLYWYRRVMGKEIKFLLHFVKESKQDESGMPNNRFLAERTGGTYSTLKVQPAELEDSGVYFCASSLRVSGNTIYFGEGSWLTVV.

The chain carries TRBV5-1 and TRBJ1-2; D is possibly TRBD1 (6 bases). Germline assignment: CDR1 SGHRS and CDR2 YFSETQ. The CDR3 totals 14 residues. Deletions cut 3 bases from V and 2 bases from J, with 11 bases between. The chain's CDR3 is CASSSSGTNYGYTF. The DNA for the CDR3 is TGCGCCAGCAGCTCCTCCGGGACAAACTATGGCTACACCTTC.

The chain employs TRBV9 and TRBJ1-2; D gene unclear. The CDR3 sequence is 11 residues long. V dropped 4 bases and J dropped 3 bases, with 4 bases sitting between them. CDR1 and CDR2 (germline): SGDLS, YYNGEE. This chain's CDR3 is CASSRDYGYTF. DNA for the CDR3: TGTGCCAGCAGCCGGGACTATGGCTACACCTTC.

The V and J genes are TRBV7-3 and TRBJ1-6; TRBD1 is a possible D gene (5 bases). The CDR3 is made up of 15 amino acids. The germline gives CDR1 SGHTA, CDR2 FQGTGA. V was cut by 5 bases and J by 6 bases, with 14 bases left in between. The CDR3 DNA reads as TGTGCCAGCAGCCCCCACGGGGGTTTTAATTCACCCCTCCACTTT. It translates to CASSPHGGFNSPLHF. The full variable domain, its missing parts supplied by reference TRBV7-3 and TRBJ1-6, is GAGVSQTPSNKVTEKGKYVELRCDPISGHTALYWYRQSLGQGPEFLIYFQGTGAADDSGLPNDRFFAVRPEGSVSTLKIQRTERGDSAVYLCASSPHGGFNSPLHFGNGTRLTVT.

This chain links TRBV4-3 with TRBJ2-5, with D tentatively TRBD2 (6 bases). V lost 11 bases and J 1 base, leaving 11 bases between the germline ends. CDR3 length: 12 residues. Germline V lookup: CDR1 LGHNA, CDR2 YSLEER. The CDR3 protein is CARRDFQETQYF. The CDR3 coding sequence is TGCGCCCGGCGGGACTTCCAAGAGACCCAGTACTTC.

The gene calls are TRBV30 and TRBJ2-2; D uncertain. This CDR3 comprises 15 residues. In germline, CDR1 is GTSNPN, CDR2 SVGIG (reference sequence). Trimming shortened V by 4 bases and J by 0 bases, and 12 bases separated the two germline ends. The CDR3 DNA follows: TGTGCCTGGAACAGAGTTCTTTCGAACACCGGGGAGCTGTTTTTT. This gives the protein CAWNRVLSNTGELFF.

The rearrangement links TRBV27 to TRBJ1-2; D gene uncertain. Between the trimmed V and J ends, which lost 10 bases and 5 bases, there was a span of 26 bases. The germline CDR1 and CDR2 sequences are MNHEY and SMNVEV (reference sequence). This CDR3 spans 16 amino acids. The CDR3 DNA sequence: TGTGCCACCACCCCATCCGGGAGCCCGTCGATTTATGGCTACACCTTC. It specifies CATTPSGSPSIYGYTF.

The rearrangement uses TRBV5-4 and TRBJ1-2; 9 bases match TRBD1. This CDR3 comprises 14 residues. Trimming cost V 4 bases and J 5 bases; bases outside gene matches: 6. Germline CDR1 is SGHNT and CDR2 is YYREEE (reference sequence). CDR3 coding DNA: TGTGCCAGCAGCGTCGGGACAGGGAGTTATGGCTACACCTTC. Translated, it gives CASSVGTGSYGYTF. Complete variable domain (other parts from reference TRBV5-4 and TRBJ1-2): ETGVTQSPTHLIKTRGQQVTLRCSSQSGHNTVSWYQQALGQGPQFIFQYYREEENGRGNFPPRFSGLQFPNYSSELNVNALELDDSALYLCASSVGTGSYGYTFGSGTRLTVV.

The rearrangement uses TRBV4-3 and TRBJ2-5; TRBD2 agrees at 12 bases. The ends lost 4 bases at V and 4 bases at J; junction bases unmatched: 4. The germline V gene encodes CDR1 LGHNA and CDR2 YSLEER. This CDR3 comprises 15 residues. The CDR3 nucleotides read TGCGCCAGCAGCCGGACTAGCGGGGAGACAGAGACCCAGTACTTC. Its translation: CASSRTSGETETQYF.

This clone was detected once. The V call is TRBV30, the J call TRBJ1-2; TRBD1 aligns across 7 bases. CDR1 GTSNPN and CDR2 SVGIG come from the germline V gene (reference sequence). The CDR3 consists of 13 residues. Unmatched junction bases numbered 5, after V lost 2 bases and J lost 5 bases. The CDR3 is CAWSPGQNYGYTF. The DNA for the CDR3 is TGTGCCTGGAGTCCGGGACAGAATTATGGCTACACCTTC.

The genes are TRBV28 and TRBJ2-7, with TRBD2 matching 9 bases. V shed 6 bases, J shed 3 bases, and the junction held 6 bases outside the gene matches. Germline V gene lookup returns CDR1 MDHEN and CDR2 SYDVKM. CDR3 length equals 14 residues. This CDR3 reads CASRASGIYYEQYF. DNA of the CDR3: TGTGCCAGCAGGGCTAGCGGGATTTACTACGAGCAGTACTTC.

The chain joins TRBV15 to TRBJ2-1; D is undetermined. This CDR3 contains 13 residues. Per germline, CDR1 LNHNV and CDR2 YYDKDF (reference sequence). V shed 0 bases and J shed 7 bases, with 7 bases lying between them. The CDR3 bases are TGTGCCACCAGCAGAGAGAACGGGAATGAGCAGTTCTTC. Protein product: CATSRENGNEQFF.

This clone has only a few counts. The chain has TRBV14 and TRBJ1-1, with D maybe TRBD1 (5 bases). Germline values: CDR1 SGHDN, CDR2 FVKESK. V lost 0 bases and J 1 base, leaving 12 bases between the germline ends. CDR3 length equals 16 residues. The CDR3 DNA reads TGTGCCAGCAGCCAAGAACCAGGGAAAAGGAACACTGAAGCTTTCTTT. Protein sequence: CASSQEPGKRNTEAFF.

The chain joins TRBV7-2 to TRBJ2-7; 9 bases line up with TRBD2. The ends lost 5 bases at V and 7 bases at J; junction bases unmatched: 12. Germline values: CDR1 SGHTA, CDR2 FQGNSA. The CDR3 has 15 residues. Here the CDR3 DNA reads TGTGCCAGCAGCCTAGTTATAGCGGGGGTTCGTGAGCAGTACTTC. Translated: CASSLVIAGVREQYF.

The chain joins TRBV4-3 to TRBJ1-4; no clear D. The CDR3 is 15 residues long. V lost 8 bases, J lost 5 bases, and 18 bases lay in between. Germline CDR1 reads LGHNA; CDR2 reads YSLEER. The CDR3 region has the DNA TGCGCCAGCCGCCGGGCCACCTATGGGAATGAAAAACTGTTTTTT. Protein: CASRRATYGNEKLFF.

The chain links TRBV28 to TRBJ1-2; possibly TRBD1 for D (5 bases). Germline V gives CDR1 MDHEN, CDR2 SYDVKM. The length of the CDR3 is 14 residues. Trimming took 2 bases from V and 3 from J, leaving 10 bases between them. The CDR3 coding sequence is TGTGCCAGCAGTTTACAGGGTCTCCACTATGGCTACACCTTC. Encoded protein: CASSLQGLHYGYTF.

The CDR3 reads CASSDRTGVTNYEQYF. The CDR3 nucleotides are TGTGCCAGTAGTGATCGGACAGGGGTGACCAACTACGAGCAGTACTTC. This chain connects TRBV19 to TRBJ2-7, with 9 bases lining up with TRBD1. The CDR3 length is 16 residues. Germline assignment: CDR1 LNHDA and CDR2 SQIVND (reference sequence). J was trimmed by 3 bases and V by 5 bases; bases with no gene match: 11.

V and J are TRBV28 and TRBJ1-1; possibly TRBD1 for D (6 bases). The CDR3 runs 15 residues. Germline assignment: CDR1 MDHEN and CDR2 SYDVKM. V was cut by 1 base and J by 10 bases, with 19 bases left in between. CDR3 in DNA: TGTGCCAGCAGTTTATCAGGGGTCGCGGGTCTGAGAGCTTTCTTT. Encoded protein: CASSLSGVAGLRAFF.

The chain employs TRBV5-1 and TRBJ2-7; 7 nucleotides agree with TRBD1. This CDR3 is built from 15 residues. Trimming removed 4 bases from V and 2 bases from J; junction bases left unmatched: 9. Germline CDR1 is SGHRS and CDR2 is YFSETQ. The CDR3 protein is CASSKSTGTAYEQYF. CDR3 in DNA: TGCGCCAGCAGCAAATCGACCGGGACAGCCTACGAGCAGTACTTC.